This TCR beta chain appears in the sequencing data of a study of a mutant IDH1 vaccine in newly diagnosed glioma. Study-level information: Those enrolled had earlier been treated with radiotherapy, temozolomide, or both, mostly both. Findings of the study overall: Variations in leading peripheral T cell clonotypes appeared to have no connection with pseudoprogression.

Time point defined: week 47, end of study. Each dose of the vaccine consisted of 300 ug of mutant IDH1 20-mer peptide, with topical imiquimod. Here immunoSEQ multiplex PCR was the method, and the copy in TCRdb shows in-frame clones only, minus some. The table lists approximately 100,000 clones, nearly 90% of them singletons. Concerning this clone: Its antigen remains unknown.

This CDR3 spans 15 amino acids. Germline V CDR1 and CDR2: MDHEN, SYDVKM. Trimming removed 4 bases from V and 4 bases from J, with 14 bases in between. The receptor was derived from a woman aged 45-59 years with glioma. This sequence joins TRBV28 and TRBJ2-4; a possible D gene is TRBD1 (6 bases). Source: PBMCs, taken from a glioma patient whose treatment included an IDH1 peptide vaccine. CDR3 in amino acids: CASSSPRDKKNIQYF. CDR3 DNA sequence: TGTGCCAGCAGTTCACCCCGGGACAAGAAAAACATTCAGTACTTC.